This is a list of T cell receptor beta chains from one sample in a study of cytomegalovirus exposure and HLA in healthy donors. Profiling relied on immunoSEQ multiplex PCR, and the TCRdb table lists in-frame clones only, not all of them. The sample lists fewer than 250,000 clones; about four fifths were seen once. The sample taken for sequencing was PBMCs. All receptors come from a man aged 18 to 29 in good health and CMV-seronegative. Each CDR3 is given without its conserved first and last residue. The order of the fields is clone size, V gene, D gene, J gene, CDR3 protein. The D gene is left open where the match is weak. The size field is filled for only some rows; it gives once, few, many or a size class.

>few|TRBV6-1|.|TRBJ1-4
ASEADRYNEKLF
>.|TRBV27|TRBD1|TRBJ2-3
ASLGEGTGVVYTQY
>.|TRBV13|TRBD1|TRBJ2-4
ASSPLGTGGTGNIQY
>.|TRBV28|.|TRBJ1-1
ASSPRRGNTEAF
>.|TRBV7-9|TRBD1|TRBJ2-7
ASSLAGQGAYEQY
>once|TRBV4-1|.|TRBJ2-1
ASSPFGEAAPYNEQF
>.|TRBV11-2|TRBD1|TRBJ2-7
ASSLYSTGGPYEQY
>.|TRBV12-5|TRBD1|TRBJ2-7
ASGFGDRVSYEQY
>.|TRBV4-1|.|TRBJ1-1
ASSQQGRYEAF
>.|TRBV4-3|.|TRBJ1-2
ASSLNRGAGYGYT
>.|TRBV7-7|TRBD1|TRBJ2-5
ASSRNRGRETQY
>.|TRBV7-6|TRBD1|TRBJ2-1
ASSPGQGGLWRSSYNEQF
>few|TRBV7-9|.|TRBJ2-7
SSSQGPGRDLEQY
>.|TRBV7-2|TRBD2|TRBJ2-7
ASSLVATAGTDEQY
>.|TRBV6-1|TRBD2|TRBJ2-1
ASRSSGGASNEQF
>.|TRBV7-8|.|TRBJ1-2
ASSLAASGTSDGYT
>.|TRBV14|.|TRBJ2-3
ASSQDAGFGTDTQY
>.|TRBV7-6|TRBD2|TRBJ2-3
ASSLFAGGLTDTQY
>.|TRBV18|TRBD2|TRBJ2-1
ASSSLAGAGSYNEQF
>.|TRBV9|.|TRBJ1-3
ASSVDFSGNTIY
>.|TRBV7-9|.|TRBJ2-7
ASSLAWDTFYEQY
>.|TRBV19|TRBD1|TRBJ1-5
ASSVPGQGRVPQH
>.|TRBV9|.|TRBJ2-1
ASSMTSYNEQF
>.|TRBV4-1|.|TRBJ1-2
ASSESVSWGRTFYGCT
>.|TRBV28|.|TRBJ2-3
ASSPFTDTQY
>.|TRBV25-1|TRBD1|TRBJ1-4
ASTRGQGVEKLF
>.|TRBV29-1|TRBD2|TRBJ2-1
SVPGTSNNEQF
>.|TRBV9|TRBD1|TRBJ1-3
ASSAGTGGVGNTIY
>.|TRBV9|TRBD1|TRBJ1-2
ASSVTGTGTYGYT
>.|TRBV5-4|.|TRBJ2-2
ASSLSTGELF
>.|TRBV4-3|TRBD2|TRBJ2-5
ASSQGTSGETQY
>.|TRBV10-2|.|TRBJ2-3
ASSEWAVSTDTQY
>once|TRBV6-4|.|TRBJ2-3
ASRSTTTDTQY
>medium-sized|TRBV29-1|.|TRBJ1-5
SVPDRYSNQPQH
>.|TRBV4-1|.|TRBJ2-2
ASSQEVGRSTGGLF
>.|TRBV7-9|.|TRBJ1-1
SSSRYMNTEAF
>.|TRBV7-2|.|TRBJ1-6
ASSPPPLGSRRNSPLH
>.|TRBV18|.|TRBJ2-3
ASSTGIDTPSTDTQY
>once|TRBV27|.|TRBJ2-1
ASSWVPLVDEQF